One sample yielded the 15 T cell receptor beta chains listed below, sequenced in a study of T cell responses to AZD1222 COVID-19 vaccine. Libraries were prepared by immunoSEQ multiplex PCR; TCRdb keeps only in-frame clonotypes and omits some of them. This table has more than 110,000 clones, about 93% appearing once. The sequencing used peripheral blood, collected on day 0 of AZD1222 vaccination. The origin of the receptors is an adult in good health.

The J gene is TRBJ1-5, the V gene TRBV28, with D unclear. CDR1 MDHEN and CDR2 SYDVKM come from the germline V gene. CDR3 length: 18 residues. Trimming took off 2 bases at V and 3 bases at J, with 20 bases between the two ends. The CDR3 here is CASSLRSRAGGNNQPQHF. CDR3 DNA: TGTGCCAGCAGTTTAAGGTCTAGGGCGGGAGGGAACAATCAGCCCCAGCATTTT. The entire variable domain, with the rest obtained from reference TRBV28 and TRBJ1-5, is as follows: DVKVTQSSRYLVKRTGEKVFLECVQDMDHENMFWYRQDPGLGLRLIYFSYDVKMKEKGDIPEGYSVSREKKERFSLILESASTNQTSMYLCASSLRSRAGGNNQPQHFGDGTRLSIL.

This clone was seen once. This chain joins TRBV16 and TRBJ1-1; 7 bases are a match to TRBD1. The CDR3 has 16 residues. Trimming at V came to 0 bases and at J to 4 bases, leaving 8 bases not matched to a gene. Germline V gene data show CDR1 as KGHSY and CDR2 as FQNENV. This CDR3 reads CASSQSTTGRITEAFF. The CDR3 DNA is TGTGCCAGCAGCCAATCGACGACAGGGCGGATCACTGAAGCTTTCTTT.

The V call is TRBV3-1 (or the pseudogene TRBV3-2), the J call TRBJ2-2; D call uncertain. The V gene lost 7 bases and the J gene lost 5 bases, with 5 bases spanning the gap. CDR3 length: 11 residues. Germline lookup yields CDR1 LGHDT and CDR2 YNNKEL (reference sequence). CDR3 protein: CASTSTGELFF. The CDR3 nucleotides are TGTGCCAGCACCTCAACCGGGGAGCTGTTTTTT.

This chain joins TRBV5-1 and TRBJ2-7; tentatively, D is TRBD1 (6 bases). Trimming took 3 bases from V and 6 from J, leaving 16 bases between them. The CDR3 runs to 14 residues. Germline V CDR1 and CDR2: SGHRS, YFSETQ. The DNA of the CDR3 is TGCGCCAGCAGCTCCCCAGGGGTTTCTCTCGAGCAGTACTTC. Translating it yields CASSSPGVSLEQYF.

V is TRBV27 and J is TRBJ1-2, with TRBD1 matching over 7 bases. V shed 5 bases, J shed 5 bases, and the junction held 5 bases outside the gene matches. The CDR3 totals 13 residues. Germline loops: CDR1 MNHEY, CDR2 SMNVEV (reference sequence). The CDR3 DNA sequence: TGTGCCAGCAGTCTGGGACAGACATATGGCTACACCTTC. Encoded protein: CASSLGQTYGYTF.

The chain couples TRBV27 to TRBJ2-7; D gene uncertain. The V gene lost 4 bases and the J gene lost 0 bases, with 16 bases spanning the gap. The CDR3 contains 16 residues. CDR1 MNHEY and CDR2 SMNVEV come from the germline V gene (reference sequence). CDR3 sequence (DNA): TGTGCCAGCAGTTCATCATCTGGGCAGATCTCCTACGAGCAGTACTTC. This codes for CASSSSSGQISYEQYF.

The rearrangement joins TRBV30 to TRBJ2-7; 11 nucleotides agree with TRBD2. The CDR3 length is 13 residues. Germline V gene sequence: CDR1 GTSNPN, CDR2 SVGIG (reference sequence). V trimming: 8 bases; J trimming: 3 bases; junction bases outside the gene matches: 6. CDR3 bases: TGTGCCGTCTCCACTAGCGGGAGCTACGAGCAGTACTTC. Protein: CAVSTSGSYEQYF. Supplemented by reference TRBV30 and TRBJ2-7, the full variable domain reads SQTIHQWPATLVQPVGSPLSLECTVEGTSNPNLYWYRQAAGRGLQLLFYSVGIGQISSEVPQNLSASRPQDRQFILSSKKLLLSDSGFYLCAVSTSGSYEQYFGPGTRLTVT.

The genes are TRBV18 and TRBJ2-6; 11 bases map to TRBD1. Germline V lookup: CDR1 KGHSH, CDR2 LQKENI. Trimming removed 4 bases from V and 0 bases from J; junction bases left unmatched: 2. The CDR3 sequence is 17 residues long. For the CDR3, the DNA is TGTGCCAGCTCACAGGGACAGGGGGGCTCTGGGGCCAACGTCCTGACTTTC. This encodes CASSQGQGGSGANVLTF.

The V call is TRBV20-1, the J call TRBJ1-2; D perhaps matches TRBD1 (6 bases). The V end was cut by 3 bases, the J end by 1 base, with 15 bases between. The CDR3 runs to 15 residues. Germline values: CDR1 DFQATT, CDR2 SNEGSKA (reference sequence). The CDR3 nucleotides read TGCAGTGCTAGTGACCGGGACAAGGATAACTATGGCTACACCTTC. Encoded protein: CSASDRDKDNYGYTF.

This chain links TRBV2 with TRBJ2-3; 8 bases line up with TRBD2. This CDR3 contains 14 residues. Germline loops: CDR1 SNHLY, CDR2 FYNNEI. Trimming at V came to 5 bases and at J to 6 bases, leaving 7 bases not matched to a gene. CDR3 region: CASSPGLAGDTQYF. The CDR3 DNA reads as TGTGCCAGCAGTCCCGGACTAGCAGGGGATACGCAGTATTTT.

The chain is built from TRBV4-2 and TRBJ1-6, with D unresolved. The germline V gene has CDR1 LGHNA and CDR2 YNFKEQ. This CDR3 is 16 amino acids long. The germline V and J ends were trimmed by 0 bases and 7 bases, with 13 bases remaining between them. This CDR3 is CASSQDFRQENSPLHF. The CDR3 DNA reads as TGTGCCAGCAGCCAAGATTTCAGGCAGGAAAATTCACCCCTCCACTTT.

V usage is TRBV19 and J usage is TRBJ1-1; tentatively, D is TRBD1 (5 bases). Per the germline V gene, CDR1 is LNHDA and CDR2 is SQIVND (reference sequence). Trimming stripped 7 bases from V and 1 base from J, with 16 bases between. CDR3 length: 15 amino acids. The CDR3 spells CASIKRTGGNTEAFF. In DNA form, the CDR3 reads TGTGCCAGTATTAAAAGAACGGGGGGGAACACTGAAGCTTTCTTT.

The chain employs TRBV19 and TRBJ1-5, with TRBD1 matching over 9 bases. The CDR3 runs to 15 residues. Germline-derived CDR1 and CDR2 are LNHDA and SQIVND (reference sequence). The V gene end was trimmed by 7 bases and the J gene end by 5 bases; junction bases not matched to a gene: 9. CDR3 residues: CASTRDREEDQPQHF. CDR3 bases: TGTGCCAGTACCCGGGACAGGGAGGAAGATCAGCCCCAGCATTTT.

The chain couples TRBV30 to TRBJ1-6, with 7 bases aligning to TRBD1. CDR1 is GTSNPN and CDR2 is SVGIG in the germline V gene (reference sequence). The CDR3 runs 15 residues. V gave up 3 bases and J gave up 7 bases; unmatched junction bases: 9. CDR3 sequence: CAWSRAGTANSPLHF. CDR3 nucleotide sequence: TGTGCCTGGAGCCGGGCCGGGACAGCGAATTCACCCCTCCACTTT. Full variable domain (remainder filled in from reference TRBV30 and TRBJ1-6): SQTIHQWPATLVQPVGSPLSLECTVEGTSNPNLYWYRQAAGRGLQLLFYSVGIGQISSEVPQNLSASRPQDRQFILSSKKLLLSDSGFYLCAWSRAGTANSPLHFGNGTRLTVT.

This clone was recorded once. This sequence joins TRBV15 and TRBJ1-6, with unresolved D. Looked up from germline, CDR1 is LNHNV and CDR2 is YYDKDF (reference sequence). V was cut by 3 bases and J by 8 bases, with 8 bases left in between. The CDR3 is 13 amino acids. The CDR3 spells CATSRAADSPLHF. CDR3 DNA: TGTGCCACCAGCAGGGCGGCGGATTCACCCCTCCACTTT. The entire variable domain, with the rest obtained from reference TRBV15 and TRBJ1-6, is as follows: DAMVIQNPRYQVTQFGKPVTLSCSQTLNHNVMYWYQQKSSQAPKLLFHYYDKDFNNEADTPDNFQSRRPNTSFCFLDIRSPGLGDTAMYLCATSRAADSPLHFGNGTRLTVT.